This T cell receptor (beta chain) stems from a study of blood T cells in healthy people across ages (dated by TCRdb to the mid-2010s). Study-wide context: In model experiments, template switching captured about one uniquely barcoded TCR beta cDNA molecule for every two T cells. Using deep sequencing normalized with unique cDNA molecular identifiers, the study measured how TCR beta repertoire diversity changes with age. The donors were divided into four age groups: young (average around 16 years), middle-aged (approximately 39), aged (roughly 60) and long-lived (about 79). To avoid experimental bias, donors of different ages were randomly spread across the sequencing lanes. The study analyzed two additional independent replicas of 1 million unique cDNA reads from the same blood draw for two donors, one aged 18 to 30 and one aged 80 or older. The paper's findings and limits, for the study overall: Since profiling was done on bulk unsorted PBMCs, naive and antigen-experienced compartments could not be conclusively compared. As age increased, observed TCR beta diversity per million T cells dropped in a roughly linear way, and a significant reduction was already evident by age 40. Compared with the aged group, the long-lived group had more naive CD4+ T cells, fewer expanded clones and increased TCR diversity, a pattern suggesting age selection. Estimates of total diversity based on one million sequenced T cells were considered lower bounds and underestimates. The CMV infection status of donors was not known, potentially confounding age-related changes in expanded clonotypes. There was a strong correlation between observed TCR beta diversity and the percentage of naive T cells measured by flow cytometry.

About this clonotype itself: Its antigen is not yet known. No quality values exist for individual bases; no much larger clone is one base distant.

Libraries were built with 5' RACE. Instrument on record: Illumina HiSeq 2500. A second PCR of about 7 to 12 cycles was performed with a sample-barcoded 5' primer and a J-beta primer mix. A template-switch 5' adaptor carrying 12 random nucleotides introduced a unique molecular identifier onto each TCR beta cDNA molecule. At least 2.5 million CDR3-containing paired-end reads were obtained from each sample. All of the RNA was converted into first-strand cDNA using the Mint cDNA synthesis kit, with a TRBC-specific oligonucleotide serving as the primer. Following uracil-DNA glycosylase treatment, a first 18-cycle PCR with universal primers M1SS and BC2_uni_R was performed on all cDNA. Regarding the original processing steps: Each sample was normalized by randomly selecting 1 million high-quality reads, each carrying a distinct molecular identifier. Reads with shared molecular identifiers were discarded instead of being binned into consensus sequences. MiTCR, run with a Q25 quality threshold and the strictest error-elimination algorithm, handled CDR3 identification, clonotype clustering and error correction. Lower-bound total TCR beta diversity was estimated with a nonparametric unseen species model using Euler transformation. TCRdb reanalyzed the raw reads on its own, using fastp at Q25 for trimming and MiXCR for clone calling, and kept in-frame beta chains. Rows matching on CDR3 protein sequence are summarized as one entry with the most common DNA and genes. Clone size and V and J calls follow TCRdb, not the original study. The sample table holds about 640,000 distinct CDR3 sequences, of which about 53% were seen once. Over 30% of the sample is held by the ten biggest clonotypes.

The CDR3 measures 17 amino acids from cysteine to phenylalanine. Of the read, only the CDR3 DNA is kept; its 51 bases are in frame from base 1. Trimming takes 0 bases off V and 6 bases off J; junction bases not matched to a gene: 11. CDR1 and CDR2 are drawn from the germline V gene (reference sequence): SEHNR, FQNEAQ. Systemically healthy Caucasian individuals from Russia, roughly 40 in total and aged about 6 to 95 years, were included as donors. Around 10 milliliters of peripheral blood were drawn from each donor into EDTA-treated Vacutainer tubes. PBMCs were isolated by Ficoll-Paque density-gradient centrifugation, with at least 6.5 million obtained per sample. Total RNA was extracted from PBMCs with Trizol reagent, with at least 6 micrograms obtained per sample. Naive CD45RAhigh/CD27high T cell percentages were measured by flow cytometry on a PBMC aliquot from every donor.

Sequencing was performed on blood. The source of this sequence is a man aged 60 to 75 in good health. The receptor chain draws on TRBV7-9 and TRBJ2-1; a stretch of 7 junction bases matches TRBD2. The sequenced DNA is TGTGCCAGCAGCTTAGCGCCCGCGGGGGTCACCCTCAATGAGCAGTTCTTC. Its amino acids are CASSLAPAGVTLNEQFF.